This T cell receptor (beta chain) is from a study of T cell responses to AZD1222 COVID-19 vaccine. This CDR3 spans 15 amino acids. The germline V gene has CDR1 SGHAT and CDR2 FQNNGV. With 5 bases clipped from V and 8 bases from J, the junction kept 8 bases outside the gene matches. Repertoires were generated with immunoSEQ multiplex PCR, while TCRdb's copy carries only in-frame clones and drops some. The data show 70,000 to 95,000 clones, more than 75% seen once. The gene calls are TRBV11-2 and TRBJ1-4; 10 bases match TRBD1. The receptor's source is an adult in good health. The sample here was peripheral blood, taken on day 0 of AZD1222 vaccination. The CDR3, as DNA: TGTGCCAGCAGCACCGGACAGGGGGTTGGAGAAAAACTGTTTTTT. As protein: CASSTGQGVGEKLFF.